Below are 13 T cell receptor beta chains sequenced from a single sample in a study of cytomegalovirus exposure and HLA in healthy donors. Sequencing used immunoSEQ multiplex PCR; TCRdb keeps in-frame clones, though not all of them. The table lists over 120,000 clones, about 87% of them singletons, with roughly 4.3% in the top ten. The sample consisted of PBMCs. Source of these receptors: a man aged 18 to 29 in good health and CMV-seropositive.

The V call is TRBV30, the J call TRBJ2-1; possibly TRBD2 for D (5 bases). V lost 7 bases to trimming and J lost 6 bases, with 13 bases between them. The CDR3 consists of 12 residues. The germline CDR1 and CDR2 sequences are GTSNPN and SVGIG (reference sequence). DNA for the CDR3: TGTGCCTCCAATTTTCGGGGCAATGAGCAGTTCTTC. Its protein is CASNFRGNEQFF. The whole variable domain, filled in from reference TRBV30 and TRBJ2-1, reads SQTIHQWPATLVQPVGSPLSLECTVEGTSNPNLYWYRQAAGRGLQLLFYSVGIGQISSEVPQNLSASRPQDRQFILSSKKLLLSDSGFYLCASNFRGNEQFFGPGTRLTVL.

DNA of the CDR3: TGCGCCAGCAGCACCGGGACAGGTGATCGCTACACCTTC. This gives the protein CASSTGTGDRYTF. The chain couples TRBV5-1 to TRBJ1-2, with 8 bases that match TRBD1. V dropped 4 bases and J dropped 9; count of bases not matched to a gene: 8. There are 13 residues in the CDR3. CDR1 is SGHRS and CDR2 is YFSETQ in the germline V gene.

The chain couples TRBV5-1 to TRBJ2-3; 11 bases are shared with TRBD1. CDR1 is SGHRS, CDR2 YFSETQ, per germline. The CDR3 is 15 amino acids. The ends lost 4 bases at V and 4 bases at J; junction bases unmatched: 5. For the CDR3, the DNA is TGCGCCAGCAGCCTAACGGGACAGGGGGCAGATACGCAGTATTTT. This translates into CASSLTGQGADTQYF. Combining the CDR3 with reference TRBV5-1 and TRBJ2-3 gives the whole variable domain KAGVTQTPRYLIKTRGQQVTLSCSPISGHRSVSWYQQTPGQGLQFLFEYFSETQRNKGNFPGRFSGRQFSNSRSEMNVSTLELGDSALYLCASSLTGQGADTQYFGPGTRLTVL.

The rearrangement uses TRBV5-8 and TRBJ2-5, with TRBD1 matching 9 bases. Germline V gives CDR1 SGHTS, CDR2 YDEGEE. The V gene end was trimmed by 5 bases and the J gene end by 7 bases; junction bases not matched to a gene: 6. The CDR3 length is 13 residues. The CDR3 is CASRTGQGGTQYF. CDR3 bases: TGTGCCAGCAGGACGGGACAGGGAGGGACCCAGTACTTC.

This clone has just one count. The chain has TRBV6-5 and TRBJ2-5; unclear D gene. The germline CDR1 and CDR2 sequences are MNHEY and SVGAGI. The CDR3 has 11 residues. The V and J ends lost 6 bases and 3 bases respectively, with 5 bases between them. CDR3 amino acids: CASSLKETQYF. The CDR3 coding sequence is TGTGCCAGCAGCCTTAAAGAGACCCAGTACTTC.

In this sample, this clone turned up once. The chain joins TRBV9 to TRBJ2-6, with 10 bases identical to TRBD2. The V gene's germline CDR1 is SGDLS and CDR2 YYNGEE. CDR3 length: 17 residues. V lost 0 bases and J lost 3; bases outside the gene matches: 3. As DNA, the CDR3 is TGTGCCAGCAGCGTAGTCATAGCGGGAGGTGGGGCCAACGTCCTGACTTTC. Its translation: CASSVVIAGGGANVLTF.

This chain uses TRBV14 with TRBJ2-7; D is perhaps TRBD1 (6 bases). The V gene lost 4 bases and the J gene lost 5 bases, with 12 bases spanning the gap. This CDR3 has 13 amino acids. Per germline, CDR1 SGHDN and CDR2 FVKESK. The CDR3 reads CASSLFRGHEQYF. CDR3 sequence (DNA): TGTGCCAGCAGCCTATTCAGGGGTCACGAGCAGTACTTC.

This sequence joins TRBV10-3 and TRBJ1-5; D uncertain. Germline V gives CDR1 ENHRY, CDR2 SYGVKD. V dropped 0 bases and J dropped 5 bases, with 8 bases sitting between them. This CDR3 has 14 amino acids. Here the CDR3 reads CAISESGGDQPQHF. The CDR3 region has the DNA TGTGCCATCAGTGAGTCGGGCGGGGATCAGCCCCAGCATTTT.

The CDR3 nucleotides read TGTGCCACCGCCGGTAAGGAGCAGGAGACCCAGTACTTC. Translating it yields CATAGKEQETQYF. The J gene is TRBJ2-5, the V gene TRBV19; D is unclear. The germline CDR1 and CDR2 sequences are LNHDA and SQIVND (reference sequence). The CDR3 runs 13 residues. Trimming left V 10 bases short and J 5 bases short, with 17 bases between.

The chain is built from TRBV5-1 and TRBJ1-2, with 10 bases aligning to TRBD1. Germline V gives CDR1 SGHRS, CDR2 YFSETQ. The CDR3 covers 14 residues. The V gene end was trimmed by 4 bases and the J gene end by 7 bases; junction bases not matched to a gene: 7. The chain's CDR3 is CASSGTGAHVGYTF. The CDR3 DNA is TGCGCCAGCAGCGGGACAGGGGCGCACGTTGGCTACACCTTC.

V usage is TRBV5-1 and J usage is TRBJ2-1, with 10 positions matching TRBD2. From germline, CDR1 is SGHRS and CDR2 YFSETQ. V lost 0 bases, J lost 4 bases, and 4 bases stayed unmatched. The CDR3 extends over 16 amino acids. The CDR3 region is CASSLGRTSGYNEQFF. CDR3 nucleotides: TGCGCCAGCAGCTTGGGCAGGACTAGCGGTTACAATGAGCAGTTCTTC.

The chain employs TRBV19 and TRBJ1-2; perhaps TRBD1 as D (6 bases). Trimming stripped 4 bases from V and 8 bases from J, with 11 bases between. Germline values: CDR1 LNHDA, CDR2 SQIVND (reference sequence). The CDR3 covers 12 residues. The CDR3 here is CASSTGVAGYTF. The CDR3 nucleotides read TGTGCCAGTAGTACAGGGGTTGCGGGCTACACCTTC.

The chain has TRBV5-1 and TRBJ1-5, with unresolved D. V lost 1 base to trimming and J lost 6 bases, with 8 bases between them. Germline CDR1 reads SGHRS; CDR2 reads YFSETQ. The CDR3 spans 13 residues. The CDR3 is CASSLMEGQPQHF. DNA of the CDR3: TGCGCCAGCAGCTTGATGGAGGGTCAGCCCCAGCATTTT.